One and the same sample provided the 9 T cell receptor beta chains below, sequenced in a study of early T cells in non-severe SARS-CoV-2 infection. TCRdb processed the 5' RACE reads anew with MiXCR; each CDR3 protein has one entry. The data show around 99,000 distinct CDR3 sequences, with around 17% seen just once and 4.5% to 6% held by the top ten. The source was whole blood, collected at baseline. Source of these receptors: an adult who was a healthcare worker with PCR-confirmed SARS-CoV-2 infection or an uninfected control (not recorded which).

V and J are TRBV28 and TRBJ2-4, with D possibly TRBD2 on 5 matching bases. V lost 6 bases and J lost 0, with 21 bases in between. CDR3 length: 18 residues. Looked up from germline, CDR1 is MDHEN and CDR2 is SYDVKM. The CDR3 DNA reads TGTGCCAGCAGCCCCTTCCGGGAACAAGGACTAGCCAAAAACATTCAGTACTTC. Residues: CASSPFREQGLAKNIQYF.

V gene TRBV7-7 combines with J gene TRBJ2-2; D gene ambiguous. CDR1 SSHAT and CDR2 FNYEAQ come from the germline V gene (reference sequence). The CDR3 totals 14 residues. Trimming shortened V by 1 base and J by 1 base, and 4 bases separated the two germline ends. For the CDR3, the DNA is TGTGCCAGCAGCTTAGTCGGGAACACCGGGGAGCTGTTTTTT. Translating gives CASSLVGNTGELFF.

This rearrangement joins TRBV20-1 to TRBJ2-3; 9 bases map to TRBD2. Germline V gene lookup returns CDR1 DFQATT and CDR2 SNEGSKA (reference sequence). The CDR3 runs to 15 residues. V was clipped by 0 bases and J by 5 bases; unmatched bases: 6. CDR3 protein: CSARDGLREGDTQYF. The CDR3 DNA sequence: TGCAGTGCTAGAGATGGGTTGCGGGAGGGAGATACGCAGTATTTT.

This clonotype was recorded many times. The chain uses TRBV27 and TRBJ2-5, with 8 nucleotides matching TRBD2. V shed 6 bases and J 4 bases; nucleotides not matched to a gene: 10. The germline V gene encodes CDR1 MNHEY and CDR2 SMNVEV (reference sequence). This CDR3 is built from 15 residues. CDR3 nucleotide sequence: TGTGCCAGCAGGGGCGAGCGGGGGCGCCCAGAGACCCAGTACTTC. It yields the protein CASRGERGRPETQYF.

The rearrangement uses TRBV12-5 and TRBJ1-2; D is unclear. Germline V lookup: CDR1 LGHNT, CDR2 FRNRAP. Deletions cut 8 bases from V and 10 bases from J, with 17 bases between. CDR3 size: 12 residues. The CDR3: CASHANGSSYTF. The CDR3 nucleotides read TGTGCTAGTCACGCGAACGGGAGTTCCTACACCTTC.

V gene TRBV12-3 or TRBV12-4 combines with J gene TRBJ1-6, with 7 bases lining up with TRBD1. The CDR3 runs 14 residues. Trimming cost V 3 bases and J 6 bases; bases outside gene matches: 2. The CDR3 loop reads CASSFTGANSPLHF. The CDR3 DNA reads as TGTGCCAGCAGTTTTACAGGGGCTAATTCACCCCTCCACTTT.

In this sample, this clonotype turned up a few times. The V and J genes are TRBV9 and TRBJ1-5; 7 nucleotides align to TRBD1. The V segment lost 2 bases and the J segment 7 bases; nucleotides outside the gene matches: 3. Germline CDR1 is SGDLS and CDR2 is YYNGEE. This CDR3 has 13 amino acids. Here the CDR3 DNA reads TGTGCCAGCAGCGTTTCAGGGGGACAGCCCCAGCATTTT. Protein: CASSVSGGQPQHF.

This clonotype has only a few counts. This chain joins TRBV7-8 and TRBJ2-4; D is possibly TRBD1 (5 bases). Trimming removed 5 bases from V and 0 bases from J, with 17 bases in between. CDR3 size: 17 residues. Germline V gives CDR1 SGHVS, CDR2 FQNEAQ. The CDR3 nucleotides are TGTGCCAGCAGCCACCCAATCGACAGACCAGCCAAAAACATTCAGTACTTC. Its translation is CASSHPIDRPAKNIQYF.

This clonotype was seen a handful of times. V usage is TRBV28 and J usage is TRBJ2-3, with 7 bases that match TRBD1. The CDR3 spans 13 residues. The V and J ends lost 4 bases and 5 bases, in that order; junction bases with no gene match: 3. CDR1 and CDR2 from the germline V gene are MDHEN and SYDVKM. CDR3 amino acids: CASSSAGGDTQYF. Here the CDR3 DNA reads TGTGCCAGCAGTTCGGCAGGGGGAGATACGCAGTATTTT.